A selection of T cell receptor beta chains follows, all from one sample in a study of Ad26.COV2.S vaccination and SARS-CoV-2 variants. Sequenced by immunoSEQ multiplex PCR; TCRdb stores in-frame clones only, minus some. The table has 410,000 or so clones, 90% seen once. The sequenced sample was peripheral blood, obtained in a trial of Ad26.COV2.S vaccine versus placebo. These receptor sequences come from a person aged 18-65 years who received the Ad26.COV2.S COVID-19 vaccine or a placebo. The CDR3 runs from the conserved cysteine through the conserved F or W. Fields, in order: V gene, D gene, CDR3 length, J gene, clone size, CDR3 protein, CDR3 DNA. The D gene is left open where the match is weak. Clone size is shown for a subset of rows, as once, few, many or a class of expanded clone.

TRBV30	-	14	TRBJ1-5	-	CAWSRPGVGQPQHF	TGTGCCTGGAGTCGCCCAGGGGTAGGGCAGCCCCAGCATTTT
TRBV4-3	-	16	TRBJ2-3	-	CASSQGGGGGGDTQYF	TGCGCCAGCAGCCAAGGGGGCGGCGGAGGGGGAGATACGCAGTATTTT
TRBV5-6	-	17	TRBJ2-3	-	CASSFYEGLAVGDTQYF	TGTGCCAGCAGCTTTTATGAAGGGCTCGCAGTCGGAGATACGCAGTATTTT
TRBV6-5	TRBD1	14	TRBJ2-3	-	CASSPGDRADTQYF	TGTGCCAGCAGCCCAGGTGACAGGGCAGATACGCAGTATTTT
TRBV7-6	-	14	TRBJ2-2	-	CASSPGTNTGELFF	TGTGCCAGCAGCCCTGGAACGAACACCGGGGAGCTGTTTTTT
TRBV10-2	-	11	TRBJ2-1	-	CASTQGDEQFF	TGCGCCAGCACACAGGGTGATGAGCAGTTCTTC
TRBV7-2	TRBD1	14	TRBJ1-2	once	CASSFTGGDYGYTF	TGTGCCAGCAGCTTCACAGGGGGCGACTATGGCTACACCTTC
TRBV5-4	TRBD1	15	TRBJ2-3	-	CASRNTGGGTDTQYF	TGTGCCAGCAGGAATACAGGGGGCGGAACAGATACGCAGTATTTT
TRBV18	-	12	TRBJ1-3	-	CASSPAGNTIYF	TGTGCCAGCTCACCGGCTGGAAACACCATATATTTT
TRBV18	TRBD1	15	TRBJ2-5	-	CASSPRTGQQETQYF	TGTGCCAGCTCACCGCGGACAGGGCAGCAGGAGACCCAGTACTTC
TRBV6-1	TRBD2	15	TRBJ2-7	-	CASSELAGEAYEQYF	TGTGCCAGCAGTGAACTAGCGGGAGAGGCCTACGAGCAGTACTTC
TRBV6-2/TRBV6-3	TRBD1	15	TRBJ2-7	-	CASSADRGFPYEQYF	TGTGCCAGCAGTGCGGACAGGGGCTTTCCCTACGAGCAGTACTTC
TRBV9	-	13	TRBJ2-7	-	CASSVGGSYEQYF	TGTGCCAGCAGCGTAGGGGGTAGCTACGAGCAGTACTTC
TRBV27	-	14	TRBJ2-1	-	CASSPRGTYNEQFF	TGTGCCAGCAGTCCCCGGGGGACCTACAATGAGCAGTTCTTC
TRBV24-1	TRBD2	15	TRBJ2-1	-	CATSDPGAGGNEQFF	TGTGCCACCAGTGACCCGGGAGCGGGGGGCAATGAGCAGTTCTTC
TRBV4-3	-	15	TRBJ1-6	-	CASSQVDRNNSPLHF	TGCGCCAGCAGCCAAGTAGATCGGAATAATTCACCCCTCCACTTT
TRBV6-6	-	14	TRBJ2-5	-	CASSYSGVQETQYF	TGTGCCAGCAGTTACTCGGGAGTACAAGAGACCCAGTACTTC